The text below deals with one TCR beta chain. Its antigen is unknown. It has no much larger one-base neighbor in the sample; base qualities were not kept. Samples from volunteer blood donors who had recovered from COVID-19 were contributed by a second Seattle source. Whole blood was collected in K2EDTA tubes by collaborating institutions according to the institutions' own protocols. For TCRbeta analysis, collaborator samples were shipped as frozen whole blood, as isolated PBMCs, or as DNA extracted from either sample type. This entry comes from a study of blood T cell repertoires in COVID-19 (dated by TCRdb to 2020 to 2021). About the investigation overall: The collaborator samples originated in the United States, Italy and Spain and spanned the acute and convalescent phases of COVID-19. The dataset comprised deeply sampled blood TCRbeta repertoires from subjects exposed to, actively infected with, or recovered from COVID-19. Where available, HLA class I and class II types were obtained from metadata supplied by the sample provider rather than from assay-based typing. Samples came from the ongoing ImmuneRACE study (first 160 participants) plus 1,254 subjects from 6 global collaborators. The prospective study material was composed of cDNA or gDNA derived from T cells, B-cell-depleted T cells, or PBMCs. Sample metadata almost always included a de-identified subject ID, COVID-19 status, age in years and sex. A freely available public database, intended as a resource for researchers studying the immune response to SARS-CoV-2, is where the repertoires were released. The full study reports these points: The quantity of clinical and demographic metadata differed by source and by participant and was supplied without curation.

The immunoSEQ Assay, a bias-controlled multiplex PCR, was used to amplify TCRbeta CDR3 regions from genomic DNA. The published analysis was carried out like this. The number of nucleated cells in each sample was estimated by amplification of reference gene primers within the assay. To quantify the absolute abundance of each unique TCRbeta CDR3 rearrangement, sequence reads were collapsed and filtered. Productive Simpson clonality was computed per sample as the square root of Simpson's diversity index over productive rearrangements. In TCRdb, the immuneACCESS table is reduced to in-frame sequences with V and J assigned. These tables do not hold every clone; where another copy was compared, an unresolved V gene accounts for under half, and the others remain unexplained. The V and J calls and clone size are taken from that table; D and trimming were inferred from the DNA. The sample contains 200,000 or so clones, around 90% of them found a single time. The top ten clones comprise roughly 6.5% of the sample.

CDR1 is given as MDHEN and CDR2 as SYDVKM, both from the germline V gene. Relative to germline, V is missing 2 bases and J is missing 7 bases, with 5 bases of the junction outside any gene match. The CDR3 spans 15 residues, from the cysteine through the phenylalanine. Kept here is only the CDR3 DNA, which spans 45 bases and is read in frame from base 1. This TCR derives from a man between 60 and 75 years old who had recovered from COVID-19. The sequenced sample consisted of peripheral blood. Here the chain combines TRBV28 and TRBJ1-6, and 7 junctional nucleotides match TRBD1. The nucleotide sequence is TGTGCCAGCAGTTTACTGGGACAGTCGAATTCACCCCTCCACTTT. Its protein is CASSLLGQSNSPLHF.